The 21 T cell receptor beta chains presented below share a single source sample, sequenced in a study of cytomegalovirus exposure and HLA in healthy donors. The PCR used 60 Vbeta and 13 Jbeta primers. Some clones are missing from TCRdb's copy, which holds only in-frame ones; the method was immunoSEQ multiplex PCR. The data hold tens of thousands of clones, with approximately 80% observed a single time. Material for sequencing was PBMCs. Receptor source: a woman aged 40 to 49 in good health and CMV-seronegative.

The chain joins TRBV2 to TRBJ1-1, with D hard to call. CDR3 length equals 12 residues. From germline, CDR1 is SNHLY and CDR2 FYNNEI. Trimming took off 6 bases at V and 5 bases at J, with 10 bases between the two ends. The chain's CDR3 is CASRTTGTEAFF. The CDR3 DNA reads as TGTGCCAGCAGAACCACGGGGACTGAAGCTTTCTTT.

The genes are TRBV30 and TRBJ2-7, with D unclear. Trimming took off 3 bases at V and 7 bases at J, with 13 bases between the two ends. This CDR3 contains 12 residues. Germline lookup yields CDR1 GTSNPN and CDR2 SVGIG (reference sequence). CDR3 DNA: TGTGCCTGGAGGGAGATCGTCGGGGAGCAGTACTTC. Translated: CAWREIVGEQYF.

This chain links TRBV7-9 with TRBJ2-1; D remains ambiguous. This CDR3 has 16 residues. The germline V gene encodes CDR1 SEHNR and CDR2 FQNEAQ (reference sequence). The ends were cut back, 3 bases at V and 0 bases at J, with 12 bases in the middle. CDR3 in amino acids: CASSLGSRPSYNEQFF. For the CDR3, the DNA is TGTGCCAGCAGCTTGGGTAGCCGGCCCTCCTACAATGAGCAGTTCTTC.

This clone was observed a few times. Here the CDR3 reads CASSSSGGPFF. In nucleotides, the CDR3 is TGCGCCAGCAGCTCCTCCGGGGGACCTTTCTTT. The chain joins TRBV5-1 to TRBJ1-1; possible D gene TRBD1, 5 bases. The germline V gene has CDR1 SGHRS and CDR2 YFSETQ. This CDR3 spans 11 amino acids. V dropped 3 bases and J dropped 12 bases, with 12 bases sitting between them.

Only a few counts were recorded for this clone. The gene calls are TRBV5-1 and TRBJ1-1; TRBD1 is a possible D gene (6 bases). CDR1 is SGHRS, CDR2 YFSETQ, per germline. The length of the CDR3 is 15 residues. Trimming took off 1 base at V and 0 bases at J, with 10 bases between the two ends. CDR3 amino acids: CASSLYRDMNTEAFF. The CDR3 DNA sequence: TGCGCCAGCAGCTTGTACAGGGACATGAACACTGAAGCTTTCTTT.

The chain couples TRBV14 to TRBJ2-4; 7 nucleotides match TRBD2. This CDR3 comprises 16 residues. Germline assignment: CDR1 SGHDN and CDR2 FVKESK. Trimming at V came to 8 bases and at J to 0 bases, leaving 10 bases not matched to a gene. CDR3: CASEQRDHLAKNIQYF. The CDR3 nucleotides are TGTGCCAGCGAACAGCGGGACCATCTAGCCAAAAACATTCAGTACTTC.

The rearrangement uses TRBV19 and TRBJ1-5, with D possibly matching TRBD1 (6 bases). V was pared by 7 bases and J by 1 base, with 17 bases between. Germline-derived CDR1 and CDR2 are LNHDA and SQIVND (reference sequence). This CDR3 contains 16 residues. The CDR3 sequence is CASTQWYRESNQPQHF. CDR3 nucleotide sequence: TGTGCCAGTACTCAATGGTACAGGGAGAGCAATCAGCCCCAGCATTTT.

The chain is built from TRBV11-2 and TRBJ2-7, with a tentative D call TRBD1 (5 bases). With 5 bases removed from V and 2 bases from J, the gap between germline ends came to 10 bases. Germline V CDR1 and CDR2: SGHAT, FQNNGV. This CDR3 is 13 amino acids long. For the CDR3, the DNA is TGTGCCAGCAGCCGAGACAGTACCTACGAGCAGTACTTC. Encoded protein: CASSRDSTYEQYF.

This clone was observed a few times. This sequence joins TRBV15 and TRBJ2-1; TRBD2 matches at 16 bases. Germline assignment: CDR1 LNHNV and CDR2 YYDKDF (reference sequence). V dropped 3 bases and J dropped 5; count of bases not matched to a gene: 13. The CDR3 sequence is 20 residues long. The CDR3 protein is CATSRTPGTSGRAVNNEQFF. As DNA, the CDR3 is TGTGCCACCAGCAGGACCCCCGGGACTAGCGGGAGGGCCGTTAACAATGAGCAGTTCTTC.

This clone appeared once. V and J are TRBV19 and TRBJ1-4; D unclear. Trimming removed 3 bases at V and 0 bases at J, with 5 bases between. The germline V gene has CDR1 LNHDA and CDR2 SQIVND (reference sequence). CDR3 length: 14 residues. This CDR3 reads CASSIQATNEKLFF. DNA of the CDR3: TGTGCCAGTAGTATCCAGGCAACTAATGAAAAACTGTTTTTT. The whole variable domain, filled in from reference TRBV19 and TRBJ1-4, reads DGGITQSPKYLFRKEGQNVTLSCEQNLNHDAMYWYRQDPGQGLRLIYYSQIVNDFQKGDIAEGYSVSREKKESFPLTVTSAQKNPTAFYLCASSIQATNEKLFFGSGTQLSVL.

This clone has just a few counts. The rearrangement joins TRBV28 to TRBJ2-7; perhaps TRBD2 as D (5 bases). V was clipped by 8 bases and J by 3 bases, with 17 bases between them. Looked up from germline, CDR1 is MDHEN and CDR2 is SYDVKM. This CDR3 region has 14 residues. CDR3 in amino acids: CASSRRQQGYEQYF. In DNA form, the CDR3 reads TGTGCCAGCTCAAGGAGGCAACAAGGCTACGAGCAGTACTTC.

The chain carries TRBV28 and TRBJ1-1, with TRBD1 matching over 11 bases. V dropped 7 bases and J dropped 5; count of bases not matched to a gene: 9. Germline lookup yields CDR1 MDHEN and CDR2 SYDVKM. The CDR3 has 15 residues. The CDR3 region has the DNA TGTGCCAGCACGGAAATGGACAGGGGGCAGACTGAAGCTTTCTTT. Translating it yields CASTEMDRGQTEAFF.

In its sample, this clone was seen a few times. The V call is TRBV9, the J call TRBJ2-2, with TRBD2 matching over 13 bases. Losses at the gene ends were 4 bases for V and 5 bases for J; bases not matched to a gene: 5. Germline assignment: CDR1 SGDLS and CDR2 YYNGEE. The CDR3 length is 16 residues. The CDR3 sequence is CASSPLGLAGTGELFF. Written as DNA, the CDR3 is TGTGCCAGCAGCCCCTTGGGACTAGCGGGGACCGGGGAGCTGTTTTTT.

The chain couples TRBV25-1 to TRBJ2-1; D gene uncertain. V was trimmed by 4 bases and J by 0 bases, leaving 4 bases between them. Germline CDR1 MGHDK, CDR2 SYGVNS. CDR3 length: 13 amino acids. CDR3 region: CASSASSYNEQFF. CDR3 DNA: TGTGCCAGCAGTGCGAGCTCCTACAATGAGCAGTTCTTC.

CDR3 nucleotide sequence: TGCGCCAGCAGCTTGGGAATTCGGGACACTGAAGCTTTCTTT. It specifies CASSLGIRDTEAFF. The rearrangement links TRBV5-1 to TRBJ1-1; D ambiguous. The CDR3 spans 14 residues. CDR1 is SGHRS, CDR2 YFSETQ, per germline. V was shortened by 0 bases and J by 3 bases, with 9 bases between the two germline ends.

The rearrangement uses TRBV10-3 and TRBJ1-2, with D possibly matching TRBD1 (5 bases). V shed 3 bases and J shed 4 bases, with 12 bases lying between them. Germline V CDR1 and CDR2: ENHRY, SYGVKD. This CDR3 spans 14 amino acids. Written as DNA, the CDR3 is TGTGCCATCAGTGAAACCTCGACAGTCTATGGCTACACCTTC. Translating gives CAISETSTVYGYTF.

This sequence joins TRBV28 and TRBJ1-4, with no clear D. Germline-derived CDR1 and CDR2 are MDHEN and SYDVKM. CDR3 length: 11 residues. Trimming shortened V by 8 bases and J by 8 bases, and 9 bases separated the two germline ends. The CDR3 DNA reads TGTGCCAGCTGGAGTAACGAAAAACTGTTTTTT. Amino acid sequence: CASWSNEKLFF.

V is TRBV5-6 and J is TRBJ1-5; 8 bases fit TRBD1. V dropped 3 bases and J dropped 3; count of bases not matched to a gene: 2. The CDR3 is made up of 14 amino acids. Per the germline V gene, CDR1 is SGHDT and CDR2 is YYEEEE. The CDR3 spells CASSWGQVNQPQHF. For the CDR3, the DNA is TGTGCCAGCAGCTGGGGACAGGTCAATCAGCCCCAGCATTTT.

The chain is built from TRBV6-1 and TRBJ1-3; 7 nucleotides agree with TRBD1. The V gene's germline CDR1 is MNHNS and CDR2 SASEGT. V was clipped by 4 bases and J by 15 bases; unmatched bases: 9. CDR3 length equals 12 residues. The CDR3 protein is CASSAYRGSKYF. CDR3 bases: TGTGCCAGCAGTGCTTACAGGGGAAGCAAATATTTT.

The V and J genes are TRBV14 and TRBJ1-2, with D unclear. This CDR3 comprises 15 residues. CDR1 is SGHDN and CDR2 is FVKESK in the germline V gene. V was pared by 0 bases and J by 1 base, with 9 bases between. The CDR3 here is CASSQDRGNNYGYTF. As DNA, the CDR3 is TGTGCCAGCAGCCAAGATCGGGGAAATAACTATGGCTACACCTTC.

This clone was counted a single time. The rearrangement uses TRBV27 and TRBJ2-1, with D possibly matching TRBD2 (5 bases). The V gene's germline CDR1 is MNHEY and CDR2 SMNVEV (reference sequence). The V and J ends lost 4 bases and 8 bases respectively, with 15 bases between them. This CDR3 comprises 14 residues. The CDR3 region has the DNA TGTGCCAGCAGTTCCCTGGTGAGGGTAGATGAGCAGTTCTTC. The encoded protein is CASSSLVRVDEQFF.